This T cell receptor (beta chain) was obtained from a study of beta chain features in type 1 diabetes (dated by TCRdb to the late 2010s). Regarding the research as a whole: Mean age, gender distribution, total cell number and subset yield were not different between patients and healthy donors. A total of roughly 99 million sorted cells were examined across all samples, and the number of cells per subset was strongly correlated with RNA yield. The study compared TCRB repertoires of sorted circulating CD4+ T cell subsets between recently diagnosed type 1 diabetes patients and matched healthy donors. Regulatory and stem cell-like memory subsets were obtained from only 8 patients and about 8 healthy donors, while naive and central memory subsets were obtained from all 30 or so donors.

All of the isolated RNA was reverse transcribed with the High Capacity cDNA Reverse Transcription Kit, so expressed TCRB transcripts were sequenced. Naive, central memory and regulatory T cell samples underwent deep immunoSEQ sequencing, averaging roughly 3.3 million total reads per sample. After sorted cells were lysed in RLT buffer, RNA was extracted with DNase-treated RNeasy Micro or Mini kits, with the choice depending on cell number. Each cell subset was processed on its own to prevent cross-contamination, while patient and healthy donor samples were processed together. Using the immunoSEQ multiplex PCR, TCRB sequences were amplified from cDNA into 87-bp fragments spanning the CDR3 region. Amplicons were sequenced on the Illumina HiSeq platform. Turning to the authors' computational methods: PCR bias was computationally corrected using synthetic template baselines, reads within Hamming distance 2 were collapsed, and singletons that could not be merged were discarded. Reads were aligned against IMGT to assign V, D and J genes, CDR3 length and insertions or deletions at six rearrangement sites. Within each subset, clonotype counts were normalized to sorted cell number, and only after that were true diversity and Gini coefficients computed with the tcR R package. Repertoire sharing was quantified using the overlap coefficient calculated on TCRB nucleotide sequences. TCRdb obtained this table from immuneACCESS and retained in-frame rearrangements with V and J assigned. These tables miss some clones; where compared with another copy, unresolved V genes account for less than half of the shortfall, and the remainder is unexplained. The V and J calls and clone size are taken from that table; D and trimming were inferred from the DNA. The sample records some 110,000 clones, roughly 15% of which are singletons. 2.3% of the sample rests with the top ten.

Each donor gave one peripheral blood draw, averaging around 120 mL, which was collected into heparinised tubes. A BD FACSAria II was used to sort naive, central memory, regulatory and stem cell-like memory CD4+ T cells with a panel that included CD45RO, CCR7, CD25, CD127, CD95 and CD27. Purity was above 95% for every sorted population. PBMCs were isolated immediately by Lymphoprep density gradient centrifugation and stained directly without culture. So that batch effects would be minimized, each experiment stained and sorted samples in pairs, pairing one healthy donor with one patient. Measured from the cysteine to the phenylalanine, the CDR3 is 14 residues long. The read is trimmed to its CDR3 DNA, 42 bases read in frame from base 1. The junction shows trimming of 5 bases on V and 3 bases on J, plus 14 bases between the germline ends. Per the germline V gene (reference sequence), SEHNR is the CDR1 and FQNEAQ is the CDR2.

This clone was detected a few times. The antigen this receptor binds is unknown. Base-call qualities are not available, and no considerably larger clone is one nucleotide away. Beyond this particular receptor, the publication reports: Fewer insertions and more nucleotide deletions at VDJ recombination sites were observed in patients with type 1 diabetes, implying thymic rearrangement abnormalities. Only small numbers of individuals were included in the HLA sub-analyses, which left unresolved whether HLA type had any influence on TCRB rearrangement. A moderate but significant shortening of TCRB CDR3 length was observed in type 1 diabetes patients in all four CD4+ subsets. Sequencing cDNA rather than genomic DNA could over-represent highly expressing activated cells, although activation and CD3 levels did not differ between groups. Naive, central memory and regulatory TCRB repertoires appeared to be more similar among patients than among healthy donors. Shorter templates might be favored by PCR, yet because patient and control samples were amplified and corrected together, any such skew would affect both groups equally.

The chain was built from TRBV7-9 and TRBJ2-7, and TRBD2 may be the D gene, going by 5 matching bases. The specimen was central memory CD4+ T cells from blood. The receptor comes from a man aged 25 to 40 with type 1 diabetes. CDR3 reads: CASSPGGLLYEQYF. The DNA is TGTGCCAGCAGCCCCGGCGGGTTACTCTACGAGCAGTACTTC.